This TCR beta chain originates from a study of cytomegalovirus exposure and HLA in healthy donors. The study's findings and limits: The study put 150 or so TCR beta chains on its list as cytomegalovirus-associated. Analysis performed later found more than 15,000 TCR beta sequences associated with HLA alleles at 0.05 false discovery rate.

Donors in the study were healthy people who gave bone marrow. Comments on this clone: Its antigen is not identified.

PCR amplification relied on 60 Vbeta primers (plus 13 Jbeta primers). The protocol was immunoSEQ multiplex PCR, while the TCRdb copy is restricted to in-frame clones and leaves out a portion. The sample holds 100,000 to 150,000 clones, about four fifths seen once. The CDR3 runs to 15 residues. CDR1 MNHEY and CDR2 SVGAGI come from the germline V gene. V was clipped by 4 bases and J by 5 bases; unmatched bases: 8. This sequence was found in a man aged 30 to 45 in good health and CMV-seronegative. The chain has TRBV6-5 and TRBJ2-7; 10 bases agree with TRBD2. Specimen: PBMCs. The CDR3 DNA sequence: TGTGCCAGCAGTTTGCTAGCGGGAGCTATGAACGAGCAGTACTTC. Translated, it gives CASSLLAGAMNEQYF.